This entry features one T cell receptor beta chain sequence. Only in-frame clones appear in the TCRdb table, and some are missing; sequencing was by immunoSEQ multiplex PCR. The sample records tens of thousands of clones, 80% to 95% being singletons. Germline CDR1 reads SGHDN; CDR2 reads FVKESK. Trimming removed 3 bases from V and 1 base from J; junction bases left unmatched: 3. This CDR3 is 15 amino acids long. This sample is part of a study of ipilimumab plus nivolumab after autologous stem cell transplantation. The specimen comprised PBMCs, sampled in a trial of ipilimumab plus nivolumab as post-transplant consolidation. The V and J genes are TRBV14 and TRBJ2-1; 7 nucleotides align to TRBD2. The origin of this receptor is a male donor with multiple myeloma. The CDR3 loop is CASSQKAGSYNEQFF. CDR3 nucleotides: TGTGCCAGCAGCCAGAAAGCGGGGTCCTACAATGAGCAGTTCTTC.